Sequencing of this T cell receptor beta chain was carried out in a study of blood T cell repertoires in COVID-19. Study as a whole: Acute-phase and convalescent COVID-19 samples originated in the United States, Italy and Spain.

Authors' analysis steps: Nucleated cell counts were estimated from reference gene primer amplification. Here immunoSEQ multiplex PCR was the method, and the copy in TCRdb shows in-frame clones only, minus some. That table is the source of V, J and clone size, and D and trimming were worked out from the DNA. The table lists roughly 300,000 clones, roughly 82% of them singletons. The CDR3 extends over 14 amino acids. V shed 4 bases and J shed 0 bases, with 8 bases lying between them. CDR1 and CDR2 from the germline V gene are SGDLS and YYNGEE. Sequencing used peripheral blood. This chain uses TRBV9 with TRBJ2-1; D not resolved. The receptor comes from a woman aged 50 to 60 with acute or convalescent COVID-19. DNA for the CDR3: TGTGCCAGCAGCCCTTCGTTCTCCTACAATGAGCAGTTCTTC. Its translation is CASSPSFSYNEQFF.